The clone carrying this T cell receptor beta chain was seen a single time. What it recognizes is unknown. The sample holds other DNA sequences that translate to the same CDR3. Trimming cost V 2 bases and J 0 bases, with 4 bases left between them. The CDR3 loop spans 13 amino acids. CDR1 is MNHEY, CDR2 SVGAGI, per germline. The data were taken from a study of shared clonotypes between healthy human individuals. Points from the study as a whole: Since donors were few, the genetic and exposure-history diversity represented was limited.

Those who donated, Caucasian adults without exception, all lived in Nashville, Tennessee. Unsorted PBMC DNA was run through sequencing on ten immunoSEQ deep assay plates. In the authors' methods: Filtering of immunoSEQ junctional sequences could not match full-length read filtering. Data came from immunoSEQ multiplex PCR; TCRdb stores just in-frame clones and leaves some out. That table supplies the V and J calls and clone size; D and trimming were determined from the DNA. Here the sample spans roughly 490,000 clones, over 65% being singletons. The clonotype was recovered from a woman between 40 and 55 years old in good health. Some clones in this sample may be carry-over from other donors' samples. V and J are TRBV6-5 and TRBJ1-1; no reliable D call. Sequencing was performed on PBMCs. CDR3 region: CASSYGMNTEAFF. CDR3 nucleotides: TGTGCCAGCAGTTACGGGATGAACACTGAAGCTTTCTTT.